The present T cell receptor (beta chain) was sequenced within a study of blood T cell repertoires in COVID-19 (dated by TCRdb to the early 2020s). Describing the broader study: Collaborator samples came from the United States, Italy and Spain and covered acute and convalescent phases of COVID-19. The repertoires were made available in a free public database intended to serve as a resource for research on the immune response to SARS-CoV-2. Where available, HLA class I and class II types were taken from metadata supplied by the sample provider and were not determined by assay-based typing. The prospective study material was composed of cDNA or gDNA derived from T cells, B-cell-depleted T cells, or PBMCs. The samples were drawn from the first 160 participants of the ongoing ImmuneRACE study and from 1,254 subjects provided by 6 global collaborators. A de-identified subject ID, COVID-19 status, age in years and sex were almost always included in the sample metadata. The dataset comprised deeply sampled blood TCRbeta repertoires from subjects exposed to, actively infected with, or recovered from COVID-19.

V is cut back by 6 bases and J by 3 bases, with 2 bases in the junction unmatched. Reading the germline V gene gives CDR1 SNHLY and CDR2 FYNNEI. The CDR3 has 12 amino acids, counting the end cysteine and phenylalanine. The kept DNA is CDR3 alone, 36 bases in frame from the first base. The immunoSEQ Assay, a bias-controlled multiplex PCR, was used to amplify TCRbeta CDR3 regions from genomic DNA. As for the original processing: The number of nucleated cells in each sample was estimated by amplification of reference gene primers within the assay. Sequence reads were collapsed and filtered to measure the absolute abundance of every unique TCRbeta CDR3 rearrangement. Productive Simpson clonality was computed per sample as the square root of Simpson's diversity index over productive rearrangements. In TCRdb, the immuneACCESS table is reduced to in-frame sequences with V and J assigned. These tables do not hold every clone; where another copy was compared, an unresolved V gene accounts for under half, and the others remain unexplained. Clonal size and the V and J genes are those of that table, whereas D and trimming came from the DNA. The sample data list approximately 190,000 clones, and under 85% of these were observed just once. The ten most abundant clones make up about 6.5% of the sample.

On the study overall, not on this receptor specifically: How much clinical and demographic metadata was included differed by source and by participant, and the metadata was provided uncurated.

About this clone itself: Its antigen is currently not known. One base away there is no much larger clone; base qualities are not given.

The collaborating institutions used their own protocols to collect whole blood in K2EDTA tubes. For TCRbeta analysis, collaborators shipped samples as frozen whole blood, isolated PBMCs, or DNA extracted from either of those sample types. The sequencing sample was made of peripheral blood. The chain links TRBV2 with TRBJ2-7; the junction holds 7 bases that match TRBD2. The clonotype originates from a woman aged 40 to 50 with acute or convalescent COVID-19. The CDR3 protein is CASRGGRYEQYF. The nucleotides are TGTGCCAGCAGGGGAGGGCGCTACGAGCAGTACTTC.